The T cell receptor (beta chain) under discussion was sequenced for a study of PD-1 blockade in classical Hodgkin lymphoma. Study in general: Every 2 weeks, patients got 3 mg/kg intravenous nivolumab. Whole-study results and caveats: Complete responders showed a baseline diversity that resembled the diversity of newly diagnosed patients. Relative to healthy donors, newly diagnosed patients reportedly had lower baseline TCR diversity, which was reported as lower still in relapsed/refractory patients.

Assay used: immunoSEQ multiplex PCR; TCRdb lists only in-frame clones, some missing. This table holds about 50,000 clones, 90% found once. A word on this clone: The antigen is unknown.

Time point defined: cycle 4 day 1 (C4D1), after less than 7 weeks of nivolumab. Every one of the patients relapsed after autologous stem cell transplantation (brentuximab vedotin exposure was variable). The CDR3 contains 15 residues. Trimming shortened V by 0 bases and J by 0 bases, and 11 bases separated the two germline ends. CDR1 and CDR2 from the germline V gene are SQVTM and ANQGSEA. This clonotype originated in a human donor with classical Hodgkin lymphoma. The sequencing used peripheral blood mononuclear cells (PBMCs), collected before the fourth cycle of nivolumab. The rearrangement uses TRBV29-1 and TRBJ1-1; D possibly corresponds to TRBD1 (6 bases). In DNA form, the CDR3 reads TGCAGCGTTGAAGATTGGACAGCTATGAACACTGAAGCTTTCTTT. As protein: CSVEDWTAMNTEAFF. The full variable domain, completed using reference TRBV29-1 and TRBJ1-1, is SAVISQKPSRDICQRGTSLTIQCQVDSQVTMMFWYRQQPGQSLTLIATANQGSEATYESGFVIDKFPISRPNLTFSTLTVSNMSPEDSSIYLCSVEDWTAMNTEAFFGQGTRLTVV.